Below are 22 T cell receptor beta chains sequenced from a single sample in a study of blood T cell repertoires in COVID-19 (TCRdb year 2020). The library was built by means of the immunoSEQ multiplex PCR assay. TCRdb carries this immuneACCESS record with in-frame sequences only. Its versions omit some clonotypes, under half of them owing to an unresolved V gene in the studies checked, with the rest unexplained. For this sample the table gives 100,000 or so clones, of which roughly 77% were detected only once. The ten largest clones capture approximately 25% of the sample. Sequenced sample: peripheral blood. These receptors all come from a human donor in a cohort sampled during active COVID-19.

The rearrangement links TRBV19 to TRBJ2-1, with 8 bases fitting TRBD2. The trim removed 6 bases at V and 4 bases at J, leaving 14 bases unmatched. CDR3 size: 17 residues. Germline lookup yields CDR1 LNHDA and CDR2 SQIVND (reference sequence). The CDR3 region is CASSTDHSGNSYNEQFF. Here the CDR3 DNA reads TGTGCCAGTAGCACTGATCATAGCGGGAACTCTTACAATGAGCAGTTCTTC.

In this sample, this clone turned up once. The rearrangement links TRBV4-1 to TRBJ1-1; 7 nucleotides line up with TRBD1. The CDR3 runs to 16 residues. The V gene end was trimmed by 1 base and the J gene end by 1 base; junction bases not matched to a gene: 6. Per germline, CDR1 MGHRA and CDR2 YSYEKL. The CDR3 nucleotides read TGCGCCAGCAGCCAAGCGACAGGGCGGGGGAACACTGAAGCTTTCTTT. Its translation: CASSQATGRGNTEAFF.

This clone was counted only a few times. The V gene is TRBV13, the J gene TRBJ1-2; possible D gene TRBD1, 6 bases. CDR3 length: 15 amino acids. With 6 bases removed from V and 7 bases from J, the gap between germline ends came to 21 bases. CDR1 and CDR2 (germline): PRHDT, FYEKMQ (reference sequence). The DNA of the CDR3 is TGTGCCAGCAGGAAACACAGGGAGAAGGAAGGTGGCTACACCTTC. Translating gives CASRKHREKEGGYTF.

This chain connects TRBV19 to TRBJ1-1, with unresolved D. Germline loops: CDR1 LNHDA, CDR2 SQIVND (reference sequence). CDR3 size: 14 residues. With 5 bases removed from V and 0 bases from J, the gap between germline ends came to 10 bases. CDR3 nucleotide sequence: TGTGCCAGTAGTCTGGGCCTCATGAACACTGAAGCTTTCTTT. Amino acid sequence: CASSLGLMNTEAFF. The variable domain in full, with the rest retrieved from reference TRBV19 and TRBJ1-1, is DGGITQSPKYLFRKEGQNVTLSCEQNLNHDAMYWYRQDPGQGLRLIYYSQIVNDFQKGDIAEGYSVSREKKESFPLTVTSAQKNPTAFYLCASSLGLMNTEAFFGQGTRLTVV.

The V gene is TRBV5-4, the J gene TRBJ2-7; TRBD1 matches 12 bases. CDR1 SGHNT and CDR2 YYREEE come from the germline V gene (reference sequence). With V trimmed by 3 bases and J by 4 bases, 8 bases remained unmatched. CDR3 length: 16 amino acids. This chain's CDR3 is CASSSPGTGGLYEQYF. CDR3 nucleotides: TGTGCCAGCAGCTCCCCCGGGACAGGGGGCCTATACGAGCAGTACTTC.

The rearrangement uses TRBV5-1 and TRBJ2-5, with 7 bases lining up with TRBD2. The length of the CDR3 is 15 residues. J lost 2 bases, V lost 4 bases, and 8 bases had no gene match. CDR1 and CDR2 (germline): SGHRS, YFSETQ. Here the CDR3 reads CASSPGGMGQETQYF. CDR3 bases: TGCGCCAGCAGCCCCGGGGGGATGGGACAAGAGACCCAGTACTTC.

This clone was detected once. This chain connects TRBV2 to TRBJ1-2; 10 bases agree with TRBD1. Looked up from germline, CDR1 is SNHLY and CDR2 is FYNNEI. The CDR3 runs 15 residues. V lost 9 bases to trimming and J lost 6 bases; unmatched junction nucleotides: 13. CDR3 sequence (DNA): TGTGCCAGGGAAACCGCGACAGGGGGCTTGGATGGCTACACCTTC. It yields the protein CARETATGGLDGYTF.

This chain's CDR3 is CASSTGQNSGNTIYF. The CDR3 DNA sequence: TGTGCCAGCAGCACGGGACAAAACTCTGGAAACACCATATATTTT. The gene calls are TRBV5-4 and TRBJ1-3; a weak D match, TRBD1 (6 bases). The germline V gene encodes CDR1 SGHNT and CDR2 YYREEE (reference sequence). This CDR3 contains 15 residues. V lost 4 bases to trimming and J lost 0 bases, with 11 bases between them.

The sample holds one count of this clone. This sequence joins TRBV7-8 and TRBJ2-1, with D tentatively TRBD2 (6 bases). Per the germline V gene, CDR1 is SGHVS and CDR2 is FQNEAQ. The CDR3 runs 16 residues. V lost 5 bases and J lost 8, with 22 bases in between. Here the CDR3 DNA reads TGTGCCAGCAGCATCGACAGACGACTAGGTCCGCATGAGCAGTTCTTC. Protein sequence: CASSIDRRLGPHEQFF.

The chain carries TRBV11-2 and TRBJ1-2; no definite D call. The CDR3 has 13 amino acids. The V and J ends lost 5 bases and 7 bases respectively, with 14 bases between them. The germline V gene encodes CDR1 SGHAT and CDR2 FQNNGV. Here the CDR3 reads CASSPLPGSGYTF. CDR3 DNA sequence: TGTGCCAGCAGCCCACTCCCCGGGAGTGGCTACACCTTC.

This clone has just one count. J is TRBJ1-1 and V is TRBV5-8; D is undetermined. Germline assignment: CDR1 SGHTS and CDR2 YDEGEE. This CDR3 spans 12 amino acids. Deletions cut 2 bases from V and 9 bases from J, with 11 bases between. The CDR3 bases are TGTGCCAGCAGCTTCTGGTCGGGGAAAGCTTTCTTT. Residues: CASSFWSGKAFF.

The chain couples TRBV6-5 to TRBJ2-7, with TRBD1 matching over 7 bases. The V segment lost 11 bases and the J segment 3 bases; nucleotides outside the gene matches: 10. The CDR3 has 13 amino acids. In germline, CDR1 is MNHEY, CDR2 SVGAGI. In nucleotides, the CDR3 is TGTGCCTCAACAGGGGACCAAAACTACGAGCAGTACTTC. It is translated as CASTGDQNYEQYF.

The chain has TRBV7-3 and TRBJ2-7, with D possibly being TRBD2 (6 bases). CDR3 size: 13 residues. V lost 4 bases to trimming and J lost 6 bases, with 13 bases between them. CDR1 SGHTA and CDR2 FQGTGA come from the germline V gene. As DNA, the CDR3 is TGTGCCAGCAGCTCGGAGCGGGCGGGCGAGCAGTACTTC. Amino acid sequence: CASSSERAGEQYF.

V and J are TRBV7-2 and TRBJ1-1, with 7 bases identical to TRBD1. Looked up from germline, CDR1 is SGHTA and CDR2 is FQGNSA. The length of the CDR3 is 14 residues. With 3 bases clipped from V and 0 bases from J, the junction kept 1 base outside the gene matches. CDR3 DNA sequence: TGTGCCAGCAGCTTGACAGGGATGAACACTGAAGCTTTCTTT. Translated: CASSLTGMNTEAFF.

The chain couples TRBV6-2 or TRBV6-3 to TRBJ2-7; 12 bases match TRBD2. CDR1 is MNHEY, CDR2 SVGEGT, per germline. The V segment lost 6 bases and the J segment 6 bases; nucleotides outside the gene matches: 9. The CDR3 has 15 residues. CDR3 nucleotides: TGTGCCAGCAGCCGGACATCGGGACTAGCGGGCGAGCAGTACTTC. As protein: CASSRTSGLAGEQYF.

The rearrangement links TRBV15 to TRBJ2-7; 7 bases are a match to TRBD1. Germline lookup yields CDR1 LNHNV and CDR2 YYDKDF (reference sequence). The CDR3 is made up of 14 amino acids. The V and J ends lost 7 bases and 1 base, in that order; junction bases with no gene match: 7. The CDR3: CATNQDRTSYEQYF. CDR3 nucleotide sequence: TGTGCCACCAACCAGGACAGGACGTCCTACGAGCAGTACTTC.

The chain couples TRBV6-6 to TRBJ1-4; possibly TRBD1 for D (5 bases). Germline CDR1 and CDR2: MNHNY and SVGAGI (reference sequence). This CDR3 contains 14 residues. Trimming cost V 5 bases and J 3 bases, with 10 bases left between them. In DNA form, the CDR3 reads TGTGCCAGCAGTCGCGGGACTCCTAATGAAAAACTGTTTTTT. It specifies CASSRGTPNEKLFF.

The V gene is TRBV11-2, the J gene TRBJ1-1, with D possibly being TRBD1 (5 bases). Per germline, CDR1 SGHAT and CDR2 FQNNGV. CDR3 length: 13 amino acids. V lost 1 base, J lost 4 bases, and 7 bases lay in between. Here the CDR3 DNA reads TGTGCCAGCAGCTTAGCTCAGGGCACTGAAGCTTTCTTT. Translating gives CASSLAQGTEAFF.

V usage is TRBV7-6 and J usage is TRBJ2-3; 14 bases match TRBD2. The germline CDR1 and CDR2 sequences are SGHVS and FNYEAQ. V dropped 6 bases and J dropped 6; count of bases not matched to a gene: 5. This CDR3 is built from 15 residues. CDR3 in amino acids: CASRVGLAGGDTQYF. The CDR3 DNA follows: TGTGCCAGCAGGGTCGGACTAGCGGGAGGTGATACGCAGTATTTT.

The chain carries TRBV7-6 and TRBJ2-3; 10 nucleotides agree with TRBD2. The J segment lost 4 bases and the V segment lost 1 base, leaving 8 bases of the junction unmatched. The CDR3 is made up of 17 amino acids. CDR1 and CDR2 from the germline V gene are SGHVS and FNYEAQ. The CDR3 DNA is TGTGCCAGCAGCTTAGGGGTAGCGGGAGGATCCGCAGATACGCAGTATTTT. Translation: CASSLGVAGGSADTQYF.

V and J are TRBV19 and TRBJ1-2; 11 positions agree with TRBD1. V shed 6 bases, J shed 4 bases, and the junction held 22 bases outside the gene matches. Germline CDR1 LNHDA, CDR2 SQIVND (reference sequence). There are 20 residues in the CDR3. CDR3 region: CASSRPIWTGGDRMSYGYTF. The DNA for the CDR3 is TGTGCCAGTAGCAGGCCTATCTGGACAGGGGGCGATAGAATGTCCTATGGCTACACCTTC.

This rearrangement joins TRBV11-2 to TRBJ1-4, with a weak D call TRBD1 (6 bases). This CDR3 contains 15 residues. Trimming took 1 base from V and 8 from J, leaving 14 bases between them. Germline-derived CDR1 and CDR2 are SGHAT and FQNNGV. The DNA for the CDR3 is TGTGCCAGCAGCTTAGCGGGGGGGCTGGGGGAAAAACTGTTTTTT. As protein: CASSLAGGLGEKLFF.